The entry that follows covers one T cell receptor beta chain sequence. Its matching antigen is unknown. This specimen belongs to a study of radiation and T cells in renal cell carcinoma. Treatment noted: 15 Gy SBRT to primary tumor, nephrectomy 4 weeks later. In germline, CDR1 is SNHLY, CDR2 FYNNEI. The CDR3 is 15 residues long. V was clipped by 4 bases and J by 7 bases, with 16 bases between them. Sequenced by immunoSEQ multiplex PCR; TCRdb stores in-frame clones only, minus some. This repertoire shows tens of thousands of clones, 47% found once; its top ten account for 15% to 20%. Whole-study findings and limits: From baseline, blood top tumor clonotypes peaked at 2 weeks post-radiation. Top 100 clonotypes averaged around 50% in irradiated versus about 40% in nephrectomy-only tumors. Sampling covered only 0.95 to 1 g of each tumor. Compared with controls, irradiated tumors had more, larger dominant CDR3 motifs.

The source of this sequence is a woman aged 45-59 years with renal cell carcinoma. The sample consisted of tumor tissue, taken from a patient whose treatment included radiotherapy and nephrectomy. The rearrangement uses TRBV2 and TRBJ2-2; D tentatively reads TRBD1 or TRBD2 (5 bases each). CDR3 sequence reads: CASSVITQGRGELFF. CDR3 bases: TGTGCCAGCAGTGTCATAACCCAGGGACGCGGGGAGCTGTTTTTT.